The 6 T cell receptor beta chains given below trace back to one sample, sequenced in a study of T cell repertoires in cytomegalovirus infection. Via MiXCR, TCRdb re-called the reads, giving one row per CDR3 protein. The sample has some 500,000 distinct CDR3 sequences, about 39% seen once. Their antigens are not known. Sequencing was performed on cultured PBMCs, taken from culture after CMV antigen stimulation. Receptors originate from a human donor in good health (CMV status not recorded). Some clones in this sample may be carry-over from other donors' samples.

This clonotype was counted many times. The V gene is TRBV7-2, the J gene TRBJ2-3, with no clear D. V lost 3 bases, J lost 1 base, and 5 bases lay in between. The CDR3 runs to 13 residues. Per the germline V gene, CDR1 is SGHTA and CDR2 is FQGNSA. The DNA for the CDR3 is TGTGCCAGCAGCTTCGACCGCACAGATACGCAGTATTTT. It specifies CASSFDRTDTQYF.

The chain joins TRBV14 to TRBJ2-1; TRBD2 is a possible D gene (5 bases). V was cut by 4 bases and J by 5 bases, with 12 bases left in between. The CDR3 has 14 residues. CDR1 is SGHDN, CDR2 FVKESK, per germline. The CDR3 DNA follows: TGTGCCAGCAGCCCCAAGGTGCGGGACAATGAGCAGTTCTTC. This sequence encodes CASSPKVRDNEQFF.

The gene calls are TRBV29-1 and TRBJ2-5, with 11 nucleotides matching TRBD2. The CDR3 contains 17 residues. V shed 0 bases and J 0 bases; nucleotides not matched to a gene: 6. From germline, CDR1 is SQVTM and CDR2 ANQGSEA. CDR3 region: CSVEDTSGSYYQETQYF. The DNA of the CDR3 is TGCAGCGTTGAAGACACTAGCGGGAGTTATTACCAAGAGACCCAGTACTTC.

V gene TRBV25-1 combines with J gene TRBJ2-7; weak D call: TRBD2 (6 bases). This CDR3 contains 14 residues. Trimming took 2 bases from V and 3 from J, leaving 11 bases between them. Germline values: CDR1 MGHDK, CDR2 SYGVNS. CDR3 in DNA: TGTGCCAGCAGTGAAATGGAGGGCTACTACGAGCAGTACTTC. It is translated as CASSEMEGYYEQYF.

In its sample, this clonotype was seen a few times. The chain uses TRBV7-6 and TRBJ1-1; 9 bases match TRBD1. This CDR3 comprises 14 residues. From germline, CDR1 is SGHVS and CDR2 FNYEAQ. V gave up 1 base and J gave up 11 bases; unmatched junction bases: 8. CDR3 nucleotides: TGTGCCAGCAGCTTAGGGACAGGGGACCGGGTTGCTTTCTTT. This sequence encodes CASSLGTGDRVAFF.

The chain combines TRBV6-1 with TRBJ2-5; D is ambiguous. Germline V CDR1 and CDR2: MNHNS, SASEGT. The CDR3 sequence is 15 residues long. Trimming shortened V by 1 base and J by 0 bases, and 9 bases separated the two germline ends. The CDR3 nucleotides read TGTGCCAGCAGTGAAGGAAGCCTAAACCAAGAGACCCAGTACTTC. As protein: CASSEGSLNQETQYF.